A selection of T cell receptor beta chains follows, all from one sample in a study of T cell changes during pregnancy in multiple sclerosis. The protocol was immunoSEQ multiplex PCR, while the TCRdb copy is restricted to in-frame clones and leaves out a portion. The repertoire has 50,000 to 60,000 clones, just over 90% of them found once; the top ten carry 2% to 2.5%. The specimen comprised peripheral blood, sampled in the first trimester of pregnancy. These receptor sequences come from a female donor in good health, enrolled as a control in a pregnancy study. Each CDR3 is given with its conserved first and last residue. Each record gives: V gene, clone size, CDR3 protein. Clone size appears in some rows only: once, few, many, or a class for an expanded clone.

TRBV15	NA	CATSSGGGAETQYF
TRBV19	once	CASSRLADYNEQFF
TRBV5-5	NA	CASSLWGGDEQYF
TRBV7-7	NA	CASSRLAGGQGEQFF
TRBV9	NA	CASSPRPASTTYEQYF
TRBV5-6	NA	CASSSTQRRDSNQPQHF
TRBV5-1	NA	CASSLDRVGGTEAFF
TRBV28	NA	CASSPVQGSGSTDTQYF
TRBV6-5	NA	CARKVLPGNTIYF
TRBV10-3	NA	CATQAGGSYNEQFF
TRBV27	NA	CASSSPRTSGGPETDTQYF
TRBV5-5	NA	CASSSGQGRRNTEAFF
TRBV19	once	CASSGTGYNQPQHF
TRBV19	NA	CASSIGTGHYNEQFF
TRBV10-1	NA	CATASASGASKFF
TRBV11-2	NA	CASSLEAGTGELFF
TRBV28	NA	CASSPTGIIYNEQFF
TRBV6-5	NA	CASSYSAGSSYEQYF
TRBV29-1	few	CSVGTTGNTEAFF
TRBV6-5	NA	CASFQGAPAGYTF
TRBV14	NA	CASSQGRASYEQYF
TRBV11-2	NA	CASSSVLGRGPYGYTF
TRBV27	NA	CASSAWTGFSYEQYF
TRBV6-5	NA	CASRQVANTGELFF
TRBV23-1	NA	CASSQGDRERQPLNTEAFF
TRBV6-5	once	CASRHHGEEGEEAFF
TRBV7-8	NA	CASSLEAGNQPQHF
TRBV6-1	NA	CASSAPWELAAYEQYF
TRBV6-1	once	CASSEIPGVGEQYF
TRBV19	NA	CASSIGDRGSTEAFF
TRBV7-6	NA	CASSLGGQGLYEQYF
TRBV27	NA	CASSFPELNTGELFF
TRBV18	NA	CASSPRAGVGEQYF
TRBV29-1	NA	CSVAPGGGLGEQYF
TRBV5-6	NA	CASSSGQGWDTGELFF
TRBV13	NA	CASSDTSGRTDTQYF
TRBV27	NA	CASSPGQRNTEAFF
TRBV6-1	NA	CASSPGTGATEAFF
TRBV7-8	once	CASSSLAGGLTYEQYF
TRBV28	NA	CASSLGQQETQYF
TRBV13	NA	CASSLGLAGNEQFF
TRBV30	once	CACPSKNLGGYEQYF
TRBV5-1	NA	CASSLASLGRDTEAFF
TRBV15	NA	CATSTPEARTEIATDTQYF
TRBV5-1	NA	CASSRLAVLLQETQYF
TRBV18	NA	CASSPSGGYTF
TRBV11-3	NA	CASSLGRGQGQEDEQFF
TRBV13	NA	CASSVARENTDTQYF
TRBV6-1	NA	CASSETMATWGNQPQHF
TRBV9	NA	CASSVGDRETGELFF
TRBV7-2	NA	CASSFEIRSNEQFF
TRBV5-4	NA	CASSPAVSSYNEQFF
TRBV28	NA	CASSSRTVNTEAFF
TRBV12-5	NA	CASGIAGTLKTQYF
TRBV7-8	NA	CASSHGQTYGYTF
TRBV5-1	NA	CASSLTGLATTPYNEQFF
TRBV30	once	CAWSRARQGSSRPQHF
TRBV5-6	once	CASSYRQGRQYF